These 13 T cell receptor beta chains originate from one sample sequenced in a study of blood T cell repertoires in COVID-19. The data were produced by immunoSEQ multiplex PCR, yet TCRdb's version contains in-frame clones alone and is incomplete. In the table there are roughly 190,000 clones, around 80% of which are singletons. The sequencing sample was made of peripheral blood. The receptor source for this set is a woman aged 60-75 years with COVID-19, enrolled during active disease.

The chain recombines TRBV18 with TRBJ2-7; 11 nucleotides line up with TRBD1. Germline CDR1 KGHSH, CDR2 LQKENI. This CDR3 is 15 amino acids long. V shed 2 bases and J 3 bases; nucleotides not matched to a gene: 3. CDR3: CASSPRGQGGYEQYF. The CDR3 bases are TGTGCCAGCTCACCAAGGGGACAGGGGGGCTACGAGCAGTACTTC.

This clone is a singleton in its sample. The rearrangement uses TRBV7-3 and TRBJ2-5, with D possibly being TRBD1 (5 bases). Germline CDR1 and CDR2: SGHTA and FQGTGA. V lost 2 bases, J lost 1 base, and 5 bases lay in between. This CDR3 region has 13 residues. The CDR3 reads CASSLGAQETQYF. The CDR3 region has the DNA TGTGCCAGCAGCTTAGGGGCCCAAGAGACCCAGTACTTC. Full variable domain (missing parts from reference TRBV7-3 and TRBJ2-5): GAGVSQTPSNKVTEKGKYVELRCDPISGHTALYWYRQSLGQGPEFLIYFQGTGAADDSGLPNDRFFAVRPEGSVSTLKIQRTERGDSAVYLCASSLGAQETQYFGPGTRLLVL.

This sequence joins TRBV5-4 and TRBJ2-3, with 10 bases lining up with TRBD2. V lost 2 bases to trimming and J lost 3 bases; unmatched junction nucleotides: 6. Looked up from germline, CDR1 is SGHNT and CDR2 is YYREEE (reference sequence). CDR3 length: 16 residues. The CDR3 loop reads CASSFSALAGTDTQYF. Written as DNA, the CDR3 is TGTGCCAGCAGCTTCTCGGCACTAGCGGGAACAGATACGCAGTATTTT.

The gene calls are TRBV5-6 and TRBJ2-5; D is ambiguous. CDR1 and CDR2 (germline): SGHDT, YYEEEE. The CDR3 length is 13 residues. V lost 0 bases, J lost 1 base, and 4 bases lay in between. CDR3 residues: CASSLDGQETQYF. CDR3 DNA sequence: TGTGCCAGCAGCTTGGACGGCCAAGAGACCCAGTACTTC. Full variable domain (rest looked up from reference TRBV5-6 and TRBJ2-5): DAGVTQSPTHLIKTRGQQVTLRCSPKSGHDTVSWYQQALGQGPQFIFQYYEEEERQRGNFPDRFSGHQFPNYSSELNVNALLLGDSALYLCASSLDGQETQYFGPGTRLLVL.

This chain joins TRBV18 and TRBJ2-3; D might be TRBD1 (6 bases). Per the germline V gene, CDR1 is KGHSH and CDR2 is LQKENI. V shed 3 bases and J shed 5 bases, with 15 bases lying between them. CDR3 size: 15 residues. CDR3 sequence (DNA): TGTGCCAGCTCACCCCGCGGACAGTACGGAGATACGCAGTATTTT. Protein product: CASSPRGQYGDTQYF.

This clone appeared a single time. V and J are TRBV4-3 and TRBJ2-2, with TRBD2 identical over 9 bases. Germline trimming cut 1 base from V and 6 bases from J; bases unmatched to any gene: 3. Germline lookup yields CDR1 LGHNA and CDR2 YSLEER. The CDR3 totals 15 residues. In DNA, the CDR3 is TGCGCCAGCAGCCAAGCGGGCGGGAGGGCCGGGGAGCTGTTTTTT. It yields the protein CASSQAGGRAGELFF.

The rearrangement links TRBV6-5 to TRBJ2-2; the D gene is possibly TRBD2 (6 bases). V lost 6 bases to trimming and J lost 5 bases, with 16 bases between them. Germline V gene sequence: CDR1 MNHEY, CDR2 SVGAGI. This CDR3 contains 15 residues. CDR3 loop: CASSPWASETGELFF. CDR3 sequence (DNA): TGTGCCAGCAGCCCGTGGGCTAGCGAGACCGGGGAGCTGTTTTTT.

The chain has TRBV28 and TRBJ1-3; no definite D call. Germline-derived CDR1 and CDR2 are MDHEN and SYDVKM. Deletions cut 1 base from V and 11 bases from J, with 9 bases between. This CDR3 region has 12 residues. The CDR3 coding sequence is TGTGCCAGCAGTTTATACTGGGAGGCCATATATTTT. This sequence encodes CASSLYWEAIYF.

This clone came up many times. The chain joins TRBV9 to TRBJ1-2, with D tentatively TRBD1 (5 bases). The CDR3 sequence is 11 residues long. V lost 5 bases to trimming and J lost 4 bases, with 6 bases between them. Germline CDR1 is SGDLS and CDR2 is YYNGEE. Here the CDR3 reads CASRGRYGYTF. The CDR3 nucleotides are TGTGCCAGCAGGGGGCGCTATGGCTACACCTTC.

The CDR3 here is CASSPPGAGEETQYF. Here the CDR3 DNA reads TGTGCCAGCTCACCACCGGGGGCCGGGGAAGAGACCCAGTACTTC. V and J are TRBV18 and TRBJ2-5; D is possibly TRBD1 (6 bases). This CDR3 has 15 residues. Germline CDR1 KGHSH, CDR2 LQKENI. The V and J ends lost 0 bases and 3 bases respectively, with 11 bases between them.

This chain joins TRBV6-5 and TRBJ2-7; D not certain. This CDR3 is built from 16 residues. V was cut by 6 bases and J by 5 bases, with 23 bases left in between. Germline V gives CDR1 MNHEY, CDR2 SVGAGI. The CDR3 region has the DNA TGTGCCAGCAGGTACCCTGCATCAGGTTTTGAGAACGAGCAGTACGTC. Protein: CASRYPASGFENEQYV.

The chain carries TRBV6-2 or TRBV6-3 and TRBJ2-1, with 8 bases fitting TRBD2. Germline V gene sequence: CDR1 MNHEY, CDR2 SVGEGT. The CDR3 totals 16 residues. The V gene end was trimmed by 4 bases and the J gene end by 8 bases; junction bases not matched to a gene: 13. Here the CDR3 reads CASSFKGTRVMDEQFF. The CDR3 coding sequence is TGTGCCAGCAGTTTCAAAGGGACTAGAGTGATGGATGAGCAGTTCTTC.

The J gene is TRBJ2-5, the V gene TRBV1; the table's D call, TRBD2, has no DNA check behind it. TRBV1 is noted as a pseudogene. The length of the CDR3 is 17 residues. In DNA, the CDR3 is TGCACCAGCAGCCCCGACCTACGGGGAGGGCACCAAGAGACCCAGTACTTC. Translated: CTSSPDLRGGHQETQYF.